The 2 T cell receptor beta chains given below trace back to one sample, sequenced in a study of cytomegalovirus exposure and HLA in healthy donors. The PCR made use of 60 Vbeta and 13 Jbeta primers. Measured with immunoSEQ multiplex PCR; TCRdb has only the in-frame clones, and not every one. The data contain more than 150,000 clones, almost 85% of them singletons. Source material: PBMCs. These TCRs come from a boy younger than 18 in good health and CMV-seronegative.

This rearrangement joins TRBV10-3 to TRBJ1-1; TRBD1 aligns across 9 bases. Germline V CDR1 and CDR2: ENHRY, SYGVKD. The V and J ends lost 10 bases and 5 bases, in that order; junction bases with no gene match: 8. This CDR3 has 13 amino acids. As DNA, the CDR3 is TGTGCCAACAGGGACAGGGTAGAAACTGAAGCTTTCTTT. Translation gives CANRDRVETEAFF.

This chain links TRBV5-4 with TRBJ1-2; D remains unclear. This CDR3 contains 14 residues. CDR1 and CDR2 (germline): SGHNT, YYREEE (reference sequence). V lost 2 bases and J lost 2, with 10 bases in between. The CDR3 bases are TGTGCCAGCAGCTTCGGAAAACTAAACTATGGCTACACCTTC. It encodes CASSFGKLNYGYTF.